The rows below give T cell receptor beta chains drawn from one sample of a study of beta chain features in type 1 diabetes. Clones were sequenced by immunoSEQ multiplex PCR, and TCRdb holds only the in-frame ones, with some missing. The sample includes 250,000 to 350,000 clones, 13% to 15% of them seen just once. Sequenced: naive CD4+ T cells from blood. All receptors come from a man aged 30-40 years with type 1 diabetes. Each CDR3 is given with its conserved first and last residue. The D gene is left open where the match is weak. Only part of the rows carry a size: once, few, many, or a class if the clone is expanded.

d_gene: TRBD1
abundance: -
v_gene: TRBV19
j_gene: TRBJ2-6
CDR3aa: CASTGGSGTGWGRANVLTF
CDR3nt: TGTGCCAGTACCGGAGGGAGTGGGACAGGGTGGGGTCGGGCCAACGTCCTGACTTTC

d_gene: -
abundance: -
v_gene: TRBV30
j_gene: TRBJ2-2
CDR3aa: CAWSVLVQNTGELFF
CDR3nt: TGTGCCTGGAGTGTACTAGTACAGAACACCGGGGAGCTGTTTTTT

d_gene: TRBD2
abundance: -
v_gene: TRBV20-1
j_gene: TRBJ2-1
CDR3aa: CSARLAPEQFF
CDR3nt: TGCAGTGCCCGACTAGCGCCTGAGCAGTTCTTC

d_gene: TRBD1
abundance: -
v_gene: TRBV28
j_gene: TRBJ2-7
CDR3aa: CASSPTGGTYEQYF
CDR3nt: TGTGCCAGCAGTCCCACAGGGGGCACTTACGAGCAGTACTTC

d_gene: -
abundance: -
v_gene: TRBV6-6
j_gene: TRBJ2-1
CDR3aa: CASRWRGTGGINEQFF
CDR3nt: TGTGCCAGCAGGTGGAGAGGGACTGGGGGTATTAATGAGCAGTTCTTC

d_gene: TRBD1
abundance: -
v_gene: TRBV28
j_gene: TRBJ2-2
CDR3aa: CASSFVGDRSILDTGELFF
CDR3nt: TGTGCCAGCAGTTTCGTGGGGGACAGGAGTATCCTGGACACCGGGGAGCTGTTTTTT

d_gene: TRBD1
abundance: few
v_gene: TRBV6-5
j_gene: TRBJ2-7
CDR3aa: CASSYSFRDRSYEQYF
CDR3nt: TGTGCCAGCAGTTACTCGTTCAGGGACAGGAGCTACGAGCAGTACTTC

d_gene: TRBD1
abundance: few
v_gene: TRBV5-4
j_gene: TRBJ1-2
CDR3aa: CASSYTGGDYGYTF
CDR3nt: TGTGCCAGCAGCTACACAGGGGGCGACTATGGCTACACCTTC

d_gene: TRBD2
abundance: -
v_gene: TRBV6-1
j_gene: TRBJ2-1
CDR3aa: CASSVHGEASGRGYNEQFF
CDR3nt: TGTGCCAGCAGTGTCCACGGGGAGGCTAGCGGGAGGGGATACAATGAGCAGTTCTTC

d_gene: TRBD2
abundance: -
v_gene: TRBV6-5
j_gene: TRBJ2-7
CDR3aa: CASSRAGETKEQYF
CDR3nt: TGTGCCAGCAGTCGAGCGGGAGAGACGAAAGAGCAGTACTTC

d_gene: -
abundance: few
v_gene: TRBV19
j_gene: TRBJ1-1
CDR3aa: CASSPPTVNTEAFF
CDR3nt: TGTGCCAGTAGCCCCCCTACGGTGAACACTGAAGCTTTCTTT

d_gene: -
abundance: -
v_gene: TRBV11-2
j_gene: TRBJ1-2
CDR3aa: CASSSTVNYGYTF
CDR3nt: TGTGCCAGCAGCAGCACAGTAAACTATGGCTACACCTTC

d_gene: TRBD2
abundance: few
v_gene: TRBV6-5
j_gene: TRBJ2-1
CDR3aa: CASSYSIPGLVNEQFF
CDR3nt: TGTGCCAGCAGTTACTCAATTCCGGGACTAGTCAATGAGCAGTTCTTC

d_gene: -
abundance: few
v_gene: TRBV28
j_gene: TRBJ2-7
CDR3aa: CASSLNNYEQYF
CDR3nt: TGTGCCAGCAGTTTAAATAACTACGAGCAGTACTTC

d_gene: -
abundance: few
v_gene: TRBV7-9
j_gene: TRBJ1-4
CDR3aa: CASSLRGNEKLFF
CDR3nt: TGTGCCAGCAGCCTCCGGGGAAATGAAAAACTGTTTTTT

d_gene: -
abundance: -
v_gene: TRBV19
j_gene: TRBJ2-7
CDR3aa: CASSIGGRLPHEQYF
CDR3nt: TGTGCCAGTAGTATCGGAGGGAGGTTGCCCCACGAGCAGTACTTC

d_gene: TRBD2
abundance: -
v_gene: TRBV5-4
j_gene: TRBJ2-1
CDR3aa: CASSNVLAGYNEQFF
CDR3nt: TGTGCCAGCAGCAATGTACTAGCGGGATACAATGAGCAGTTCTTC

d_gene: -
abundance: few
v_gene: TRBV7-6
j_gene: TRBJ2-5
CDR3aa: CASSLVIQGLGETQYF
CDR3nt: TGTGCCAGCAGCCTAGTCATACAGGGCCTTGGAGAGACCCAGTACTTC

d_gene: -
abundance: -
v_gene: TRBV29-1
j_gene: TRBJ1-5
CDR3aa: CSVQTGLFQPQHF
CDR3nt: TGCAGCGTTCAAACAGGCCTCTTTCAGCCCCAGCATTTT

d_gene: TRBD1
abundance: -
v_gene: TRBV5-1
j_gene: TRBJ2-5
CDR3aa: CASSSGTGQPSLETQYF
CDR3nt: TGCGCCAGCAGCAGCGGGACAGGGCAACCTAGTCTGGAGACCCAGTACTTC

d_gene: -
abundance: -
v_gene: TRBV15
j_gene: TRBJ1-1
CDR3aa: CATSRRDTEAFF
CDR3nt: TGTGCCACCAGCAGACGAGACACTGAAGCTTTCTTT

d_gene: -
abundance: -
v_gene: TRBV5-1
j_gene: TRBJ1-1
CDR3aa: CASSFPNIANTEAFF
CDR3nt: TGCGCCAGCAGCTTCCCCAATATAGCGAACACTGAAGCTTTCTTT

d_gene: -
abundance: once
v_gene: TRBV28
j_gene: TRBJ1-5
CDR3aa: CASSSGQPQHF
CDR3nt: TGTGCCAGCAGTTCCGGGCAGCCCCAGCATTTT

d_gene: -
abundance: few
v_gene: TRBV9
j_gene: TRBJ2-2
CDR3aa: CASSVGVEVNTGELFF
CDR3nt: TGTGCCAGCAGCGTAGGGGTAGAGGTTAACACCGGGGAGCTGTTTTTT

d_gene: -
abundance: -
v_gene: TRBV7-2
j_gene: TRBJ1-4
CDR3aa: CASSPPGQAEKLFF
CDR3nt: TGTGCCAGCAGCCCCCCGGGACAAGCTGAAAAACTGTTTTTT

d_gene: -
abundance: -
v_gene: TRBV4-2
j_gene: TRBJ2-1
CDR3aa: CASSQPITGYNEQFF
CDR3nt: TGTGCCAGCAGCCAACCTATCACAGGATACAATGAGCAGTTCTTC

d_gene: TRBD1
abundance: -
v_gene: TRBV18
j_gene: TRBJ2-2
CDR3aa: CASSPRQGSGVGELFF
CDR3nt: TGTGCCAGCTCACCGCGACAGGGTTCAGGAGTCGGGGAGCTGTTTTTT

d_gene: -
abundance: few
v_gene: TRBV28
j_gene: TRBJ2-7
CDR3aa: CASSKRERIRQYF
CDR3nt: TGTGCCAGCAGTAAACGGGAACGAATTAGGCAGTACTTC

d_gene: TRBD2
abundance: few
v_gene: TRBV14
j_gene: TRBJ2-1
CDR3aa: CASSPKRENNEQFF
CDR3nt: TGTGCCAGCAGCCCTAAGCGGGAGAACAATGAGCAGTTCTTC

d_gene: TRBD2
abundance: few
v_gene: TRBV7-3
j_gene: TRBJ2-5
CDR3aa: CASSSLAGVGETQYF
CDR3nt: TGTGCCAGCAGTTCACTAGCGGGAGTAGGGGAGACCCAGTACTTC

d_gene: -
abundance: -
v_gene: TRBV4-1
j_gene: TRBJ1-2
CDR3aa: CASSQDDLTGIYGYTF
CDR3nt: TGCGCCAGCAGCCAAGACGATTTGACAGGAATCTATGGCTACACCTTC

d_gene: TRBD2
abundance: -
v_gene: TRBV6-1
j_gene: TRBJ2-1
CDR3aa: CASSPGTSGNNEQFF
CDR3nt: TGTGCCAGCAGTCCCGGGACTAGCGGGAACAATGAGCAGTTCTTC

d_gene: TRBD1
abundance: -
v_gene: TRBV5-1
j_gene: TRBJ2-5
CDR3aa: CASSQGGTGEETQYF
CDR3nt: TGCGCCAGCAGCCAGGGGGGGACAGGGGAAGAGACCCAGTACTTC

d_gene: -
abundance: few
v_gene: TRBV7-9
j_gene: TRBJ2-7
CDR3aa: CASSLVSYEQYF
CDR3nt: TGTGCCAGCAGCTTAGTATCCTACGAGCAGTACTTC

d_gene: -
abundance: few
v_gene: TRBV28
j_gene: TRBJ2-7
CDR3aa: CASRPSSYEQYF
CDR3nt: TGTGCCAGCAGACCCAGCTCCTACGAGCAGTACTTC

d_gene: -
abundance: -
v_gene: TRBV6-4
j_gene: TRBJ1-3
CDR3aa: CASSGVAGNTIYF
CDR3nt: TGTGCCAGCAGCGGGGTAGCCGGAAACACCATATATTTT

d_gene: TRBD2
abundance: -
v_gene: TRBV28
j_gene: TRBJ2-1
CDR3aa: CASRWTSLGYNEQFF
CDR3nt: TGTGCCAGCAGATGGACTAGCCTTGGGTACAATGAGCAGTTCTTC

d_gene: TRBD1
abundance: few
v_gene: TRBV7-9
j_gene: TRBJ2-5
CDR3aa: CASSLAGTGGPDSYF
CDR3nt: TGTGCCAGCAGCTTAGCCGGGACAGGGGGCCCCGATTCTTACTTC

d_gene: -
abundance: -
v_gene: TRBV28
j_gene: TRBJ2-3
CDR3aa: CASGGSRLVADTQYF
CDR3nt: TGTGCCAGCGGGGGGAGCCGACTAGTAGCAGATACGCAGTATTTT

d_gene: TRBD1
abundance: -
v_gene: TRBV18
j_gene: TRBJ2-7
CDR3aa: CASSPPGQGPYEQYF
CDR3nt: TGTGCCAGCTCACCCCCGGGACAGGGGCCCTACGAGCAGTACTTC

d_gene: TRBD2
abundance: -
v_gene: TRBV7-8
j_gene: TRBJ2-7
CDR3aa: CASSLEIAGEQYF
CDR3nt: TGTGCCAGCAGCCTAGAGATAGCGGGAGAGCAGTACTTC

d_gene: -
abundance: -
v_gene: TRBV14
j_gene: TRBJ2-1
CDR3aa: CASSPGTNDEQFF
CDR3nt: TGTGCCAGCAGCCCGGGTACCAACGATGAGCAGTTCTTC

d_gene: TRBD2
abundance: -
v_gene: TRBV5-4
j_gene: TRBJ2-3
CDR3aa: CASSSIMGTAGHTDTQYF
CDR3nt: TGTGCCAGCAGCTCGATCATGGGTACAGCGGGGCACACAGATACGCAGTATTTT

d_gene: TRBD1
abundance: -
v_gene: TRBV6-1
j_gene: TRBJ2-7
CDR3aa: CASSGTGGVLYEQYF
CDR3nt: TGTGCCAGCAGCGGGACAGGGGGAGTTCTCTACGAGCAGTACTTC

d_gene: TRBD1
abundance: -
v_gene: TRBV30
j_gene: TRBJ1-2
CDR3aa: CAGQDNYGYTF
CDR3nt: TGTGCCGGACAGGATAACTATGGCTACACCTTC

d_gene: -
abundance: -
v_gene: TRBV4-1
j_gene: TRBJ2-1
CDR3aa: CASSQDTGIEQFF
CDR3nt: TGCGCCAGCAGCCAGGACACCGGAATAGAGCAGTTCTTC

d_gene: -
abundance: -
v_gene: TRBV18
j_gene: TRBJ1-5
CDR3aa: CASSPSGDQPQHF
CDR3nt: TGTGCCAGCTCACCCTCAGGGGATCAGCCCCAGCATTTT

d_gene: -
abundance: few
v_gene: TRBV30
j_gene: TRBJ1-1
CDR3aa: CAWRPVLKRMNTEAFF
CDR3nt: TGTGCCTGGCGTCCCGTACTTAAGCGGATGAACACTGAAGCTTTCTTT